The T cell receptor (beta chain) described here comes from a study of response to subunit inactivated influenza vaccine. Ten or more counts support this clonotype. The CDR3 extends over 15 amino acids. The germline gives CDR1 SGHRS, CDR2 YFSETQ. V dropped 0 bases and J dropped 0 bases, with 9 bases sitting between them. MiXCR, applied by TCRdb to the RT-PCR reads, yields one record per CDR3 protein. The sample shows roughly 670,000 distinct CDR3 sequences, 14% of them seen only once. The receptor was isolated from a man in his forties or fifties who received an inactivated influenza vaccine. The rearrangement joins TRBV5-1 to TRBJ2-5; D may be TRBD2 (5 bases). The sample was PBMCs from blood, taken about 14 days before vaccination. CDR3 sequence (DNA): TGCGCCAGCAGCTTGGCAAGGGAGTACCAAGAGACCCAGTACTTC. Protein: CASSLAREYQETQYF. Together with reference TRBV5-1 and TRBJ2-5, the CDR3 gives the full variable domain: KAGVTQTPRYLIKTRGQQVTLSCSPISGHRSVSWYQQTPGQGLQFLFEYFSETQRNKGNFPGRFSGRQFSNSRSEMNVSTLELGDSALYLCASSLAREYQETQYFGPGTRLLVL.